The entry below gives a single T cell receptor beta chain sequence along with its context. Its target is not known. TCRdb passed the reads through MiXCR, listing each CDR3 protein once. The sample includes about 230,000 distinct CDR3 sequences, 20% to 25% seen only once; the top ten take 15% to 20%. The CDR3 sequence is 18 residues long. The V segment lost 4 bases and the J segment 4 bases; nucleotides outside the gene matches: 17. Germline CDR1 is SGHRS and CDR2 is YFSETQ. This record comes from a study of T cell repertoires in cytomegalovirus infection. Whole-study context: A matching HLA type, together with CMV infection, was signaled by public TCR beta signatures.

The study, taken as a whole, reports: In two of eight donors, the top clonotype was HLA-C-restricted CMV-specific.

This receptor was obtained from a human donor in good health (CMV status not recorded). Some clones in this sample may be carry-over from other donors' samples. The chain couples TRBV5-1 to TRBJ2-7; TRBD1 aligns across 10 bases. Sequencing used CD8+ T cells from PBMCs. The CDR3, as DNA: TGCGCCAGCAGCCTCGAAGCCCCGACAGGGGGCGATGGATACGAGCAGTACTTC. Protein: CASSLEAPTGGDGYEQYF.